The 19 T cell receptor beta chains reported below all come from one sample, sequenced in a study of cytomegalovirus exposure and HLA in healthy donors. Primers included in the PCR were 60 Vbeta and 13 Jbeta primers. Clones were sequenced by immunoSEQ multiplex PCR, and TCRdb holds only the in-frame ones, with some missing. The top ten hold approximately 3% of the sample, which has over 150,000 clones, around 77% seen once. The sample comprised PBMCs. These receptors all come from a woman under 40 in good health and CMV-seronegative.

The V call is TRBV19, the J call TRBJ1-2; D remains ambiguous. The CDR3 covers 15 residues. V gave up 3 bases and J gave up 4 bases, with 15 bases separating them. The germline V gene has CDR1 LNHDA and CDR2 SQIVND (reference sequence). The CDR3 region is CASSIDLFRRYGYTF. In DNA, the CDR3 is TGTGCCAGTAGTATCGACCTTTTCAGGCGCTATGGCTACACCTTC.

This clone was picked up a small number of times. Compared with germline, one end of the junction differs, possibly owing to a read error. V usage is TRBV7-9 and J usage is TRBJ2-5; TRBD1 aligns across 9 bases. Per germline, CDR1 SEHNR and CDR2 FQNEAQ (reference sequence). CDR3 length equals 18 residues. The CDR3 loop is CSSSFLRWGQGVLETQYF. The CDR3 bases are TGTTCCAGCAGCTTCCTTCGTTGGGGACAGGGAGTGTTAGAGACCCAGTACTTC. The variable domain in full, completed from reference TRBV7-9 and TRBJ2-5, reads DTGVSQNPRHKITKRGQNVTFRCDPISEHNRLYWYRQTLGQGPEFLTYFQNEAQLEKSRLLSDRFSAERPKGSFSTLEIQRTEQGDSAMYLCSSSFLRWGQGVLETQYFGPGTRLLVL.

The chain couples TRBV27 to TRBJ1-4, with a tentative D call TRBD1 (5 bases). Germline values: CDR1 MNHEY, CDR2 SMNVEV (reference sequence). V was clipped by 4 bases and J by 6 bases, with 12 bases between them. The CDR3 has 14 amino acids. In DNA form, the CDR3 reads TGTGCCAGCAGTTCAGGGCTTTCCGATGAAAAACTGTTTTTT. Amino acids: CASSSGLSDEKLFF.

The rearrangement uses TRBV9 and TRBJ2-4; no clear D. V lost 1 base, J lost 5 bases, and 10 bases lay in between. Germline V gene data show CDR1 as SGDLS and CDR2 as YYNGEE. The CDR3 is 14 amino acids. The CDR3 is CASSVSTSQNIQYF. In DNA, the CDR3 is TGTGCCAGCAGCGTATCTACGTCCCAAAACATTCAGTACTTC.

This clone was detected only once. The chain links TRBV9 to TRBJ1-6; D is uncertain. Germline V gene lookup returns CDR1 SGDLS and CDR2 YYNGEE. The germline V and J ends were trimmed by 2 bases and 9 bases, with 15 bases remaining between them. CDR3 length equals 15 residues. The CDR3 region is CASSVGRGVVSPLHF. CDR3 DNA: TGTGCCAGCAGCGTCGGCCGGGGAGTGGTTTCACCCCTCCACTTT.

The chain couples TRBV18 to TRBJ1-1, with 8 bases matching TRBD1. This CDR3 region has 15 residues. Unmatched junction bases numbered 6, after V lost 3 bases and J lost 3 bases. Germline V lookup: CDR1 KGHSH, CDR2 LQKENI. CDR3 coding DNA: TGTGCCAGCTCACCTGGGTACAGGGGGGACACTGAAGCTTTCTTT. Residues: CASSPGYRGDTEAFF. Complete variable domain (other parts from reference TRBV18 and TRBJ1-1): NAGVMQNPRHLVRRRGQEARLRCSPMKGHSHVYWYRQLPEEGLKFMVYLQKENIIDESGMPKERFSAEFPKEGPSILRIQQVVRGDSAAYFCASSPGYRGDTEAFFGQGTRLTVV.

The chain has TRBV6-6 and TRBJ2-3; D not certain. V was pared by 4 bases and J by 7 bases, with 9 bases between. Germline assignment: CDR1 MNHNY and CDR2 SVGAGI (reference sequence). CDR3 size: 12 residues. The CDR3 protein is CASSSEPYTQYF. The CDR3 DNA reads TGTGCCAGCAGTTCCGAGCCATATACGCAGTATTTT.

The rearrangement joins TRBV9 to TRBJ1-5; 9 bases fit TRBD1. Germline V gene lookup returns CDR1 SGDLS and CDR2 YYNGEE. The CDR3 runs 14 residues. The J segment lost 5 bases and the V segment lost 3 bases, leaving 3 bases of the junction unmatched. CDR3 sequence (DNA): TGTGCCAGCAGCGACAGGGGGCAGGATCAGCCCCAGCATTTT. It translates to CASSDRGQDQPQHF.

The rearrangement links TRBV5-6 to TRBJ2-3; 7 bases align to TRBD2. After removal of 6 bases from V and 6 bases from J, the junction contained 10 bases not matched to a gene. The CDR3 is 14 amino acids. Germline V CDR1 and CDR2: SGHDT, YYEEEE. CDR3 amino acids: CASTWEGSSDTQYF. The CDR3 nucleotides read TGTGCCAGCACTTGGGAGGGCTCATCTGATACGCAGTATTTT. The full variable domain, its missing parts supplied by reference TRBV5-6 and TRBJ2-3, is DAGVTQSPTHLIKTRGQQVTLRCSPKSGHDTVSWYQQALGQGPQFIFQYYEEEERQRGNFPDRFSGHQFPNYSSELNVNALLLGDSALYLCASTWEGSSDTQYFGPGTRLTVL.

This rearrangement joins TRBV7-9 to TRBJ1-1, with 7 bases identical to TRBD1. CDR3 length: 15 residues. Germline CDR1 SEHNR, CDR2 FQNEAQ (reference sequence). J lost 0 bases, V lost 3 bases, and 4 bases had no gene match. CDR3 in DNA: TGTGCCAGCAGCTTCCGGACAGGTTTGAACACTGAAGCTTTCTTT. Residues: CASSFRTGLNTEAFF. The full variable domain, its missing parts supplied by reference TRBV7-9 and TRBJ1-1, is DTGVSQNPRHKITKRGQNVTFRCDPISEHNRLYWYRQTLGQGPEFLTYFQNEAQLEKSRLLSDRFSAERPKGSFSTLEIQRTEQGDSAMYLCASSFRTGLNTEAFFGQGTRLTVV.

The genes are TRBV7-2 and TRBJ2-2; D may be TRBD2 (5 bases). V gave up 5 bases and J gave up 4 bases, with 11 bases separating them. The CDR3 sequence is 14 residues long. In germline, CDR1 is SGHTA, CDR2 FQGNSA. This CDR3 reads CASSPSWITGELFF. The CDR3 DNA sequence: TGTGCCAGCAGCCCTAGCTGGATCACCGGGGAGCTGTTTTTT.

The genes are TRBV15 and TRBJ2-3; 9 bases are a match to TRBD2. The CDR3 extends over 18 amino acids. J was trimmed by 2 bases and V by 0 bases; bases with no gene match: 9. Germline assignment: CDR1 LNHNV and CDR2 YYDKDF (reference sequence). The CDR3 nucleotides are TGTGCCACCAGCAGAGAGGGGACTAGCAGAGCTTACACAGATACGCAGTATTTT. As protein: CATSREGTSRAYTDTQYF.

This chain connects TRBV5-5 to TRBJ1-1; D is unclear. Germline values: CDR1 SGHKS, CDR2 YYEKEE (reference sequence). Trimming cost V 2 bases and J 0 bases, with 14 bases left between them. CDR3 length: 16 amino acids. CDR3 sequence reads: CASSLTGRGMNTEAFF. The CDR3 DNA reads TGTGCCAGCAGCTTAACGGGTCGAGGGATGAACACTGAAGCTTTCTTT.

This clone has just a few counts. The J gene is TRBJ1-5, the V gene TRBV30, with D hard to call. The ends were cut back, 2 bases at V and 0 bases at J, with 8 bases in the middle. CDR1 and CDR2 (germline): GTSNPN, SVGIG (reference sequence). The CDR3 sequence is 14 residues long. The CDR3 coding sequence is TGTGCCTGGAGTATAAATTATAGCAATCAGCCCCAGCATTTT. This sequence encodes CAWSINYSNQPQHF.

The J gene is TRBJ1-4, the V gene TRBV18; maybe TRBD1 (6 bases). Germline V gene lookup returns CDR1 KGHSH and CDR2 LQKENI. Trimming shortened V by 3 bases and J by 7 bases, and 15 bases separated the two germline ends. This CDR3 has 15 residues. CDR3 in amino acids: CASSPLAGAPEKLFF. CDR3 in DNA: TGTGCCAGCTCACCGTTAGCAGGGGCCCCTGAAAAACTGTTTTTT.

CDR3 protein: CASSFTGDSGGTYEQYF. The DNA for the CDR3 is TGTGCCAGCAGCTTCACAGGGGATAGCGGGGGAACCTACGAGCAGTACTTC. The rearrangement joins TRBV11-1 to TRBJ2-7; 9 bases match TRBD2. Germline CDR1 and CDR2: SGHAT and FQDESV (reference sequence). Germline trimming cut 3 bases from V and 2 bases from J; bases unmatched to any gene: 11. This CDR3 has 17 amino acids.

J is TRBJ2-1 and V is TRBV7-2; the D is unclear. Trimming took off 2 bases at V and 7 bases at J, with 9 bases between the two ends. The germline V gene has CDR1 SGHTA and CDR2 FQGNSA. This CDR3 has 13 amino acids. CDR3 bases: TGTGCCAGCAGCTTATATGGTACTAATGAGCAGTTCTTC. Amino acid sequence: CASSLYGTNEQFF.

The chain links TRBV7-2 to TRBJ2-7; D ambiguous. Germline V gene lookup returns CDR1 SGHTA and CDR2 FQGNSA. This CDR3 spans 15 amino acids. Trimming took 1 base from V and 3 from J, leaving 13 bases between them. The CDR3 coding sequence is TGTGCCAGCAGCTTAGACCGAGACACCCTCTACGAGCAGTACTTC. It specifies CASSLDRDTLYEQYF.

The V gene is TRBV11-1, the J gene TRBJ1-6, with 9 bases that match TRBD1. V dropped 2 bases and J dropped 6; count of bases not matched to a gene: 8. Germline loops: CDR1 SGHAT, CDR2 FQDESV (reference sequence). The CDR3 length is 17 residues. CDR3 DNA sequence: TGTGCCAGCAGCTTATATTGGCGGGACAGGGTTAATTCACCCCTCCACTTT. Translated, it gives CASSLYWRDRVNSPLHF. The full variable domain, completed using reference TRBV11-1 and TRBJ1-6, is EAEVAQSPRYKITEKSQAVAFWCDPISGHATLYWYRQILGQGPELLVQFQDESVVDDSQLPKDRFSAERLKGVDSTLKIQPAELGDSAMYLCASSLYWRDRVNSPLHFGNGTRLTVT.